The T cell receptor beta chain described here comes from a study of glioma-infiltrating T cells after dendritic cell vaccination. CDR1 is SGHNT, CDR2 YYREEE, per germline (reference sequence). The junction had 7 bases not matched to a gene; V was cut back by 5 bases and J by 7 bases. The CDR3 spans 16 residues. Generated by immunoSEQ multiplex PCR, the TCRdb table keeps only in-frame clones and is missing some. The data contain 95,000 or so clones, roughly 84% of them singletons. The sequence derives from a human donor with glioblastoma. This rearrangement joins TRBV5-4 to TRBJ2-2; 14 bases align to TRBD2. The specimen was blood, collected before dendritic cell vaccination. CDR3 DNA: TGTGCCAGCAGTCCGGGACTAGCGGGAGTGGGCGGGGAGCTGTTTTTT. Encoded protein: CASSPGLAGVGGELFF.